These 17 T cell receptor beta chains were sequenced from one sample in a study of shared clonotypes between healthy human individuals. Clones were read by immunoSEQ multiplex PCR, and TCRdb kept only the in-frame ones, dropping some. The top ten hold 0.37% of the sample, which has 2 million to 2.5 million clones, around 93% seen once. What was sequenced was naive CD4+ T cells from PBMCs. Subset of the sample: CD45RA+ positively selected. The receptors were sampled from a man aged 18 to 30 in good health. Some clones in this sample may be carry-over from other donors' samples.

This rearrangement joins TRBV29-1 to TRBJ2-7; D perhaps matches TRBD1 (6 bases). The CDR3 loop spans 13 amino acids. Trimming shortened V by 4 bases and J by 4 bases, and 14 bases separated the two germline ends. The germline CDR1 and CDR2 sequences are SQVTM and ANQGSEA. The DNA of the CDR3 is TGCAGCGTTGGAGGGACAATTACTTACGAGCAGTACTTC. Protein sequence: CSVGGTITYEQYF.

This chain connects TRBV10-3 to TRBJ1-1; no firm D call. The V end lost 5 bases, the J end lost 5 bases, and 15 bases lay between the germline ends. The germline gives CDR1 ENHRY, CDR2 SYGVKD. This CDR3 comprises 14 residues. DNA for the CDR3: TGTGCCATCAGTTATGACGGACCTCGGACTGAAGCTTTCTTT. Translation gives CAISYDGPRTEAFF.

This clone has more than one count but fewer than ten. J is TRBJ1-2 and V is TRBV2; no reliable D call. The CDR3 sequence is 14 residues long. Trimming took 4 bases from V and 4 from J, leaving 13 bases between them. Germline V lookup: CDR1 SNHLY, CDR2 FYNNEI. This CDR3 reads CASSVLDGPYGYTF. In DNA, the CDR3 is TGTGCCAGCAGTGTCTTAGACGGGCCCTATGGCTACACCTTC.

The genes are TRBV30 and TRBJ2-2; TRBD2 agrees at 13 bases. Germline CDR1 is GTSNPN and CDR2 is SVGIG (reference sequence). V lost 0 bases and J lost 6; bases outside the gene matches: 7. The CDR3 totals 17 residues. CDR3: CAWSVRLAGGPAGELFF. As DNA, the CDR3 is TGTGCCTGGAGTGTACGACTAGCGGGAGGTCCGGCCGGGGAGCTGTTTTTT. The variable domain in full, with the rest retrieved from reference TRBV30 and TRBJ2-2, is SQTIHQWPATLVQPVGSPLSLECTVEGTSNPNLYWYRQAAGRGLQLLFYSVGIGQISSEVPQNLSASRPQDRQFILSSKKLLLSDSGFYLCAWSVRLAGGPAGELFFGEGSRLTVL.

The V call is TRBV7-6, the J call TRBJ1-3; TRBD1 matches at 9 bases. V lost 1 base to trimming and J lost 2 bases; unmatched junction nucleotides: 6. The CDR3 has 17 residues. Germline assignment: CDR1 SGHVS and CDR2 FNYEAQ. The CDR3 DNA reads as TGTGCCAGCAGCTTAGAGGCATGGGACAGGGCTGGAAACACCATATATTTT. It yields the protein CASSLEAWDRAGNTIYF. The whole variable domain, remainder taken from reference TRBV7-6 and TRBJ1-3, is GAGVSQSPRYKVTKRGQDVALRCDPISGHVSLYWYRQALGQGPEFLTYFNYEAQQDKSGLPNDRFSAERPEGSISTLTIQRTEQRDSAMYRCASSLEAWDRAGNTIYFGEGSWLTVV.

This chain joins TRBV6-5 and TRBJ2-3; the D gene is possibly TRBD1 (5 bases). The V and J ends lost 6 bases and 0 bases respectively, with 10 bases between them. The CDR3 is 14 amino acids. CDR1 and CDR2 (germline): MNHEY, SVGAGI. The CDR3 nucleotides are TGTGCCAGCAGCCAGGCAGGGAGCACAGATACGCAGTATTTT. This translates into CASSQAGSTDTQYF.

The chain joins TRBV19 to TRBJ2-2, with TRBD1 matching 8 bases. This CDR3 is 16 amino acids long. V gave up 8 bases and J gave up 3 bases; unmatched junction bases: 11. Germline V gene data show CDR1 as LNHDA and CDR2 as SQIVND (reference sequence). The chain's CDR3 is CASHKTGQAHTGELFF. DNA of the CDR3: TGTGCCAGTCATAAGACGGGACAGGCTCACACCGGGGAGCTGTTTTTT.

The chain recombines TRBV29-1 with TRBJ2-1; no reliable D call. The V gene lost 4 bases and the J gene lost 1 base, with 14 bases spanning the gap. The CDR3 sequence is 15 residues long. Germline V gives CDR1 SQVTM, CDR2 ANQGSEA. This CDR3 is CSVVPFGESYNEQFF. In DNA, the CDR3 is TGCAGCGTTGTTCCGTTTGGAGAATCCTACAATGAGCAGTTCTTC.

The CDR3 loop reads CASSYVQGSEKLFF. The DNA for the CDR3 is TGTGCCAGCAGTTACGTCCAGGGAAGTGAAAAACTGTTTTTT. The genes are TRBV6-5 and TRBJ1-4, with D perhaps TRBD1 (5 bases). The germline V and J ends were trimmed by 2 bases and 7 bases, with 11 bases remaining between them. The CDR3 is 14 amino acids. Germline V gene sequence: CDR1 MNHEY, CDR2 SVGAGI.

Notes on this clone: Other DNA sequences in this specimen translate into the identical CDR3. The rearrangement links TRBV15 to TRBJ2-7; D is uncertain. CDR3 size: 13 residues. Trimming stripped 0 bases from V and 1 base from J, with 4 bases between. CDR1 LNHNV and CDR2 YYDKDF come from the germline V gene (reference sequence). The CDR3 spells CATSRDRSYEQYF. CDR3 DNA: TGTGCCACCAGCAGAGACAGGTCCTACGAGCAGTACTTC.

This clone was detected only once. The chain recombines TRBV18 with TRBJ1-3; the D gene is possibly TRBD1 (5 bases). Germline lookup yields CDR1 KGHSH and CDR2 LQKENI. Trimming took 10 bases from V and 5 from J, leaving 21 bases between them. The CDR3 sequence is 15 residues long. CDR3 coding DNA: TGTGCCACGAGAACGGACACCCAAGCCCGAAACACCATATATTTT. Encoded protein: CATRTDTQARNTIYF.

This chain joins TRBV5-4 and TRBJ2-3; 9 positions match TRBD2. Germline assignment: CDR1 SGHNT and CDR2 YYREEE (reference sequence). The CDR3 totals 15 residues. The V and J ends lost 5 bases and 0 bases, in that order; junction bases with no gene match: 4. CDR3 coding DNA: TGTGCCAGCAGACCTACTAGCGGGAGCACAGATACGCAGTATTTT. Translating it yields CASRPTSGSTDTQYF.

Only one count was recorded for this clone. The chain combines TRBV12-1 with TRBJ2-1. TRBV12-1 is described as a pseudogene. There are 15 residues in the CDR3. CDR3 bases: TGTGCCAGCAGCTTTGTCAGGAGCTCCTACAATGAGCAGTTCTTC. Encoded protein: CASSFVRSSYNEQFF.

This sequence joins TRBV6-5 and TRBJ2-5, with TRBD1 matching over 9 bases. The DNA end favors TRBJ2-7, so the J call may be wrong. The germline CDR1 and CDR2 sequences are MNHEY and SVGAGI. CDR3 length equals 15 residues. Written as DNA, the CDR3 is TGTGCCAGCAGTTCACCGGACAGGGGACCCCACGAGCAGTACTTC. The encoded protein is CASSSPDRGPHEQYF.

V gene TRBV5-1 combines with J gene TRBJ2-7, with 8 bases fitting TRBD2. Germline CDR1 is SGHRS and CDR2 is YFSETQ. V shed 10 bases and J 0 bases; nucleotides not matched to a gene: 18. The CDR3 is made up of 17 amino acids. CDR3 in DNA: TGCGCCCGTACGGAGCGGGAGACTCTACCCTCCTCCTACGAGCAGTACTTC. Its protein product is CARTERETLPSSYEQYF. Using reference TRBV5-1 and TRBJ2-7 for the parts outside the CDR3, the full variable domain is KAGVTQTPRYLIKTRGQQVTLSCSPISGHRSVSWYQQTPGQGLQFLFEYFSETQRNKGNFPGRFSGRQFSNSRSEMNVSTLELGDSALYLCARTERETLPSSYEQYFGPGTRLTVT.

The V and J genes are TRBV28 and TRBJ1-4; 7 bases match TRBD1. Germline-derived CDR1 and CDR2 are MDHEN and SYDVKM. The CDR3 loop spans 14 amino acids. The ends lost 6 bases at V and 6 bases at J; junction bases unmatched: 7. This CDR3 reads CASRILQGDEKLFF. CDR3 bases: TGTGCCAGCAGGATCCTCCAGGGGGATGAAAAACTGTTTTTT.

The rearrangement joins TRBV6-5 to TRBJ1-3, with D unclear. The V gene lost 4 bases and the J gene lost 0 bases, with 7 bases spanning the gap. This CDR3 has 14 amino acids. Per germline, CDR1 MNHEY and CDR2 SVGAGI. CDR3 nucleotides: TGTGCCAGCAGTTCCCCAAGCTCTGGAAACACCATATATTTT. The encoded protein is CASSSPSSGNTIYF.